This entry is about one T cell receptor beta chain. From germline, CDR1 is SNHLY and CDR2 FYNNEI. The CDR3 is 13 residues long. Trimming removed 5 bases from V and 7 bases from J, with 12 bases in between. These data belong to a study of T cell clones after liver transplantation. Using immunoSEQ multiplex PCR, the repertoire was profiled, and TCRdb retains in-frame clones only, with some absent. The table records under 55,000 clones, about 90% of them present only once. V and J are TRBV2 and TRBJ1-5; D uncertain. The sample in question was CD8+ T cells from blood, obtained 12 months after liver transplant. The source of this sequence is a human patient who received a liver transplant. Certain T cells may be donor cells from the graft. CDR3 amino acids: CASSPPSTQPQHF. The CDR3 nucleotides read TGTGCCAGCAGTCCACCCTCCACACAGCCCCAGCATTTT.